This T cell receptor beta chain appears in the sequencing data of a study of blood T cell repertoires in COVID-19. Looking at the study overall: COVID-19 samples from acute and convalescent phases originated in the United States, Italy and Spain. T cells, B-cell-depleted T cells, or PBMCs supplied cDNA or gDNA.

In the study's own analysis: The authors estimated nucleated cell counts from reference gene primer amplification. The method was immunoSEQ multiplex PCR; TCRdb's version includes in-frame clones alone and lacks a portion of them. The V and J calls and clone size were taken over from that table, and D and trimming were inferred from the DNA. The table includes tens of thousands of clones, more than 80% detected once. The CDR3 has 15 amino acids. From germline, CDR1 is SGHTS and CDR2 YDEGEE. Trimming cost V 3 bases and J 0 bases, with 10 bases left between them. The chain recombines TRBV5-8 with TRBJ2-1; perhaps TRBD2 as D (6 bases). This sequence originates from a man in his sixties with acute or convalescent COVID-19. The sequenced sample consisted of peripheral blood. The CDR3 is CASSSTSISYNEQFF. The CDR3 DNA follows: TGTGCCAGCAGCTCTACTAGCATCTCCTACAATGAGCAGTTCTTC. The full variable domain, with the rest looked up from reference TRBV5-8 and TRBJ2-1, is EAGVTQSPTHLIKTRGQQATLRCSPISGHTSVYWYQQALGLGLQFLLWYDEGEERNRGNFPPRFSGRQFPNYSSELNVNALELEDSALYLCASSSTSISYNEQFFGPGTRLTVL.